One T cell receptor beta chain is described in this entry. This sample is drawn from a study of T cell changes during pregnancy in multiple sclerosis. Only in-frame clones appear in the TCRdb table, and some are missing; sequencing was by immunoSEQ multiplex PCR. The sample lists 93,000 or so clones, about 90% occurring once. The V and J ends lost 2 bases and 8 bases respectively, with 21 bases between them. This CDR3 is 17 amino acids long. Germline CDR1 reads MGHRA; CDR2 reads YSYEKL. The chain combines TRBV4-1 with TRBJ1-4; D may be TRBD1 (6 bases). This TCR was recovered from a female donor with multiple sclerosis, enrolled in a pregnancy study. The input for sequencing was peripheral blood, taken after pregnancy. This chain's CDR3 is CASSQFTGTNPREKLFF. The DNA of the CDR3 is TGCGCCAGCAGCCAATTCACCGGGACAAATCCTCGAGAAAAACTGTTTTTT.